What follows describes a single T cell receptor (beta chain). These data belong to a study of Ad26.COV2.S vaccination and SARS-CoV-2 variants. Measured with immunoSEQ multiplex PCR; TCRdb has only the in-frame clones, and not every one. The table records about 420,000 clones, around nine tenths of them present only once. Treatment of the sample: around 19 received Ad26.COV2.S at low or high dose, single or two shots; roughly 5 received placebo; per-sample allocation not given. The investigators took samples on day 63 after the first vaccine or placebo injection. V was shortened by 5 bases and J by 3 bases, with 17 bases between the two germline ends. Germline CDR1 SEHNR, CDR2 FQNEAQ (reference sequence). The CDR3 loop spans 15 amino acids.

The chain joins TRBV7-9 to TRBJ2-7; weak D call: TRBD2 (6 bases). The clonotype comes from a person aged 18-60 years who received the Ad26.COV2.S COVID-19 vaccine or a placebo. Sequencing used peripheral blood, obtained in a trial of Ad26.COV2.S vaccine versus placebo. CDR3 DNA: TGTGCCAGCAGCCCGCCGGGGGAAGTCCGCTACGAGCAGTACTTC. It encodes CASSPPGEVRYEQYF.